This is a list of T cell receptor beta chains from one sample in a study of cytomegalovirus exposure and HLA in healthy donors. Sequencing was performed with immunoSEQ multiplex PCR; in TCRdb, only in-frame clones are kept and a portion is missing. The sample shows roughly 140,000 clones, 76% of them seen only once. The sample was PBMCs. The origin of the receptors is a woman between 35 and 50 years old in good health and CMV-seronegative. Both conserved end residues are part of each CDR3. The order of the fields is V gene, J gene, CDR3 protein.

>TRBV4-1|TRBJ2-2
CASSQVLGDSGELFF
>TRBV16|TRBJ1-3
CASSPVSGSQASGNTIYF
>TRBV29-1|TRBJ1-2
CSVSIGGRALNGYTF
>TRBV6-5|TRBJ1-3
CASTDTPGNTIYF
>TRBV28|TRBJ2-7
CASRSGGGPYEQYF
>TRBV7-6|TRBJ2-3
CASTEGWSTDTQYF
>TRBV10-3|TRBJ1-2
CAITGTGMYYGYTF
>TRBV27|TRBJ1-1
CASSPWDRDTEAFF
>TRBV27|TRBJ2-5
CASSSWTGGRETQYF
>TRBV5-5|TRBJ1-5
CASSLVSNQPQHF
>TRBV4-1|TRBJ1-6
CASSQMGGTANSPLHF
>TRBV7-6|TRBJ2-1
CASKGGSPPWNEQFF
>TRBV19|TRBJ1-1
CASSIVGGGSAEAFF
>TRBV7-9|TRBJ1-2
CASSLVVNYGYTF
>TRBV28|TRBJ2-7
CASTGGLLNEQYF
>TRBV6-1|TRBJ1-5
CASTKGGANQPQHF
>TRBV5-1|TRBJ2-1
CASSPLDPGPSYNEQFF
>TRBV9|TRBJ1-4
CASSGYREGNEKLFF